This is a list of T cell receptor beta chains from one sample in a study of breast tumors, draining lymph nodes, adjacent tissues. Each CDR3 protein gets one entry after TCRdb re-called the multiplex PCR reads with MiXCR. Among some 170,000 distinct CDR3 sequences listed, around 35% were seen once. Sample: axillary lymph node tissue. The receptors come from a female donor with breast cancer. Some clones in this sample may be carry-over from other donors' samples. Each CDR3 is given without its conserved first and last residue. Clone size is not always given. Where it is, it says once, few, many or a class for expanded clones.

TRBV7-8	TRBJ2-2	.	ASSPSGLASYEQYLGPYTGELF
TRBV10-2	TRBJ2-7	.	ASRSHGDYEQY
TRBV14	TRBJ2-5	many	ASSRGDNLWETQY
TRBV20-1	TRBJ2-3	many	GGGNTDTQY
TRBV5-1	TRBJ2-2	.	ASSNGGGTDGELF
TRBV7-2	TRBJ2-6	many	ASSPPGLSSGANVLT
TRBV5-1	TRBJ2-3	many	ASSLELAGPGDTQY
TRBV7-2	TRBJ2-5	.	ASSKGTSGREAETQY
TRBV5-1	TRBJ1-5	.	ASSLVRQGYNQPQH
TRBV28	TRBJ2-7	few	ASSSQGSEQY
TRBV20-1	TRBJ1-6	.	SAGGLNNSPLH
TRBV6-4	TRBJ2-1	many	ASRAEGGQRYNEQF
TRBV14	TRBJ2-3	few	ASSRTGSKDTQY
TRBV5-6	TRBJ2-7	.	ASSFYICSAARDKSYEQY
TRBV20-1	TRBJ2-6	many	SAPDRGRYAGANVLT
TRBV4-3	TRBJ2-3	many	ASSQDGAGAGGRTDTQY
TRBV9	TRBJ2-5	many	ASSGRRGQETQY
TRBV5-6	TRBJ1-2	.	ASSPRDTGGYGYT
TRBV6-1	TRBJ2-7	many	ASSVSIPYERY
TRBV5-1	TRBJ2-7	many	ASSLMAGESGEQY
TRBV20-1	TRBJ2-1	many	SARKSVGGEQF
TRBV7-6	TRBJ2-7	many	ATGGGPYEQY
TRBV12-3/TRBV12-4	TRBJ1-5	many	ASSFGVRQPQH
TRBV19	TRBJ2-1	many	ASSIPGPEQF